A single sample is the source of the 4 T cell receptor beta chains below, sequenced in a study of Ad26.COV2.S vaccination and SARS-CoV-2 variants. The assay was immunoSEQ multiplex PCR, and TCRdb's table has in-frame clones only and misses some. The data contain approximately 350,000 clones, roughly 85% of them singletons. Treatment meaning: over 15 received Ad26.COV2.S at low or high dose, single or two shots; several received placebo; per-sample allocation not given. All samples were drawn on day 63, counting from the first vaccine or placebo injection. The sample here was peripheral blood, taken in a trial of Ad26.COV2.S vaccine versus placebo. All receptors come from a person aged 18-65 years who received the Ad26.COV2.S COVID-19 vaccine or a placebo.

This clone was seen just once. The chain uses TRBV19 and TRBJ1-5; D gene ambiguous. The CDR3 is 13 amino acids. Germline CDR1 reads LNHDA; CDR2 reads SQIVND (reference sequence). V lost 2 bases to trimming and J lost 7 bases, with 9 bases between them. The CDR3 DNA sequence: TGTGCCAGTAGTATAATAAGCGGACAGCCCCAGCATTTT. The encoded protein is CASSIISGQPQHF. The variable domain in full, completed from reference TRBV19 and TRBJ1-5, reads DGGITQSPKYLFRKEGQNVTLSCEQNLNHDAMYWYRQDPGQGLRLIYYSQIVNDFQKGDIAEGYSVSREKKESFPLTVTSAQKNPTAFYLCASSIISGQPQHFGDGTRLSIL.

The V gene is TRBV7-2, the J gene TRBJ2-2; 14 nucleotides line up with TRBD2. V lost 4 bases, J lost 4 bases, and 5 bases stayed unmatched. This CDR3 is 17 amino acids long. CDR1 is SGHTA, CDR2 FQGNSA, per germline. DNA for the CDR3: TGTGCCAGCAGCTCGACTAGCGGGGGGGCTAGCACCGGGGAGCTGTTTTTT. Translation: CASSSTSGGASTGELFF.

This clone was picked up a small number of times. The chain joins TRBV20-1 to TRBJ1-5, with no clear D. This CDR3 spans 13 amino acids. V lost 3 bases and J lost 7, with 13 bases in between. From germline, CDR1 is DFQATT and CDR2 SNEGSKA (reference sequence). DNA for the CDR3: TGCAGTGCTAGTGGTGGGGTGGGGCAGCCCCAGCATTTT. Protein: CSASGGVGQPQHF.

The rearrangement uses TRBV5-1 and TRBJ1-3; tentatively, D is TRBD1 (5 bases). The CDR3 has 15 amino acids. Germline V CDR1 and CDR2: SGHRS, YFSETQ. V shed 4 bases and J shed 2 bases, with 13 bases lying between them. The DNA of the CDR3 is TGCGCCAGCAGCCTTGGGGGTTTGGCTGGAAACACCATATATTTT. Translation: CASSLGGLAGNTIYF.